This TCR beta chain was sequenced during a study of cytomegalovirus exposure and HLA in healthy donors. Overall study results and limits: Equally common other TCR beta chains were less clonally expanded than HLA-associated ones, a later analysis found. No immune exposure information besides CMV serostatus was available.

As concerns this clone: The target antigen is unknown.

Germline V gives CDR1 SGHRS, CDR2 YFSETQ. J lost 2 bases, V lost 4 bases, and 3 bases had no gene match. CDR3 length: 15 residues. The study ran its PCR with 60 Vbeta and 13 Jbeta primers. In the source study's methods: Among the unique TCR beta chains that a later analysis counted, about 81 million in all, 9.5 million to 12 million were shared. Sequencing was performed with immunoSEQ multiplex PCR; in TCRdb, only in-frame clones are kept and a portion is missing. Clone size and the V and J calls come from that table; the DNA yielded D and trimming. The sample lists approximately 210,000 clones, around 79% occurring once.

The V and J genes are TRBV5-1 and TRBJ1-4; TRBD1 agrees at 9 bases. Sequencing input: PBMCs. The receptor was derived from a woman aged 45-59 years in good health and CMV-seronegative. For the CDR3, the DNA is TGCGCCAGCAGCGGGACAGGGTGGACTAATGAAAAACTGTTTTTT. Its protein is CASSGTGWTNEKLFF.